A single count supports the clone carrying this T cell receptor (beta chain). What it binds is unknown. PCR amplification relied on 60 Vbeta primers (plus 13 Jbeta primers). Authors' data handling: Roughly 10 million shared chains were among around 78 million unique TCR beta chains counted in a later analysis. Assay used: immunoSEQ multiplex PCR; TCRdb lists only in-frame clones, some missing. The V and J calls and the clone size are those of that table, but D and trimming were determined from the DNA. Seen here are about 170,000 clones, around 80% observed once, and the top ten hold 4.5% to 5.5%. The sample comes from a study of cytomegalovirus exposure and HLA in healthy donors. Background on the study: HLA-typed donors were the source of about 90 million unique TCRs held in an early data release.

Study-wide points: Earlier findings revealed that most TCR beta V segments proved productive either about 87% or about 30% of the time.

The V gene lost 5 bases and the J gene lost 1 base, with 13 bases spanning the gap. CDR3 length: 16 amino acids. CDR1 and CDR2 (germline): SGHRS, YFSETQ. The V and J genes are TRBV5-1 and TRBJ2-6, with a tentative D call TRBD2 (5 bases). The specimen was PBMCs. The origin of this receptor is a woman in her forties or fifties in good health and CMV-seropositive. CDR3 nucleotides: TGCGCCAGCAGTGACGGACTGTTATCTGGGGCCAACGTCCTGACTTTC. It is translated as CASSDGLLSGANVLTF.